This T cell receptor beta chain was found in a study of shared clonotypes between healthy human individuals (TCRdb year 2020). Some background on the complete study: The cohort comprised a couple of women and three men aged 18 to 49 years. To increase sequencing depth and limit assay-specific biases, different laboratories used diverse techniques to prepare libraries and sequence TCR repertoires. Between about 0.94 and 8.9 billion PBMCs per donor were obtained by leukapheresis. The study deeply sequenced blood TCR repertoires of five healthy adults to estimate repertoire size and the extent of clonotype sharing between individuals. For each donor, CD4 naive and CD4 memory were each given three plates, CD8 naive was given two plates, and CD8 memory was given one plate.

V and J are truncated by 5 bases and 0 bases respectively, leaving an intervening sequence of 9 bases. From the cysteine through the phenylalanine, the CDR3 covers 13 amino acids. The sequence is cut down to CDR3 DNA, 39 bases in frame from base 1. Reading the germline V gene (reference sequence) gives CDR1 SGHNT and CDR2 YYREEE. Study-wide findings and limitations: Naive subsets generally had larger estimated clonotype richness than memory subsets did. Compared with non-shared clonotypes, the clonotypes found in all four sorted-subset donors had higher generation probabilities. Across a handful of donors, approximately 5% of naive CD4, 3% to 3.5% of naive CD8, 2% to 2.5% of memory CD4, and 0.4% to 0.45% of memory CD8 clonotypes were shared. Sampling was restricted to blood, and TCR repertoires in tissue are likely to differ from TCR repertoires in blood. The small number of donors limited the genetic and exposure-history diversity represented. Rarefaction of sorted-subset datasets indicated incomplete sequencing despite the large sequencing depth. Based on pairwise subsampling, the degree of clonotype sharing among donors was expected to be affected by sequencing depth.

Turning to this clone: Its antigen target is currently unknown. One base away there is no much larger clone; base qualities are not given. The sample has other DNA sequences that encode this CDR3 too.

For the CD8 naive samples, CD45RO-negative cells were positively selected for CCR7, yielding a CD45RA+CCR7+ population from which TemRA cells were excluded. Healthy HIV-negative adults with no recently reported acute infections or vaccinations were included as donors. Only Caucasian adults living in Nashville, Tennessee, USA were represented among the donors. Blood was obtained by leukapheresis, after which PBMCs were separated by Ficoll-Histopaque density gradient centrifugation and cryopreserved in liquid nitrogen vapor phase. Purity and quantity of every magnetically sorted T cell population were checked by analytical flow cytometry. Genomic DNA was isolated from each sorted fraction and quantified by UV absorbance on a Nanodrop 2000c. TCR CDR3 regions were amplified from genomic DNA by multiplex PCR using the deep immunoSEQ assay. For each cell subset, the extracted genomic DNA was distributed evenly across all wells of several immunoSEQ 96-well plates, and each plate served as one replicate. Each replicate PCR for sorted subsets received about 210 ng genomic DNA, equal to roughly 33,000 T cell genomes. The purified libraries were quantified using a Qubit 3.0 fluorometer, sized with a Bioanalyzer 2100, and then quantified again using the KAPA Library Quantification kit. A separate single-read 150-cycle Illumina NextSeq 550 flow cell was used to sequence each immunoSEQ 96-well plate. The paper's processing steps were these. Because only junctional sequences without quality scores were contained in the immunoSEQ output, filtering matching that applied to full-length reads could not be performed. To assign V/J genes and CDR3, sequences were annotated against IMGT germline references using PyIR, a Python wrapper for IgBLAST v1.9. Reads were removed for weak V/J assignments (E-value above 1e-6), missing CDR3, stop codons, out-of-frame junctions, or ambiguous translated residues. V3J clonotypes were defined as sequences sharing an identical inferred V gene, J gene, and CDR3 amino acid sequence. To compute the percentage overlap between repertoires, the number of shared unique clonotypes was divided by the size of the smaller repertoire. Three approaches were used to assess repertoire richness: RTK rarefaction, the Chao1 estimator, and Recon v2.1 estimates of unobserved clonotypes. Generation probabilities for all TCRbeta clonotypes obtained by the gDNA method from a few donors were computed using OLGA. In TCRdb, the immuneACCESS table is reduced to in-frame sequences with V and J assigned. These tables do not hold every clone; where another copy was compared, an unresolved V gene accounts for under half, and the others remain unexplained. Clonal size and the V and J genes are those of that table, whereas D and trimming came from the DNA. This sample has under 600,000 clones in its table, and roughly 98% of those were observed once. The top ten clones comprise approximately 0.3% of the sample.

The rearrangement combines TRBV5-4 with TRBJ2-7, with a tentative D gene TRBD1 over 5 matching bases. Material for sequencing was naive CD8+ T cells sorted from blood. The intended sense of this specimen's cell subset or site label: CD45RA+CCR7+. The sequence derives from a man younger than 40 in good health. The sequence in DNA is TGTGCCAGCAGTTTTAGGGGCTCCTACGAGCAGTACTTC. Translation gives CASSFRGSYEQYF.